This T cell receptor beta chain was sequenced in a study of beta chain features in type 1 diabetes. Investigators reverse transcribed all isolated RNA, so they sequenced expressed TCRB transcripts. TCRdb's copy holds only in-frame clones and misses some; the assay was immunoSEQ multiplex PCR. This sample has hundreds of thousands of clones, with about 15% found just once. This clone showed up many times. The antigen is not known. Notes on the study in general: Insertions at VDJ junctions were less frequent in type 1 diabetes patients. These patients also deleted more nucleotides at the same junctions.

Per the germline V gene, CDR1 is SGHRS and CDR2 is YFSETQ. The ends were cut back, 4 bases at V and 4 bases at J, with 11 bases in the middle. This CDR3 has 13 amino acids. Every participating donor gave one draw, a heparinised blood sample averaging about 100 mL. CD4+ naive, central memory, regulatory and stem cell-like memory cells were sorted via CD45RO/CCR7/CD25/CD127/CD95/CD27. The receptor comes from a man younger than 45 in good health. The sample comprised central memory CD4+ T cells from blood. The chain links TRBV5-1 to TRBJ1-2; possibly TRBD1 for D (6 bases). CDR3 in amino acids: CASSPDSLYGYTF. The CDR3 DNA follows: TGCGCCAGCAGCCCGGACAGTCTCTATGGCTACACCTTC.